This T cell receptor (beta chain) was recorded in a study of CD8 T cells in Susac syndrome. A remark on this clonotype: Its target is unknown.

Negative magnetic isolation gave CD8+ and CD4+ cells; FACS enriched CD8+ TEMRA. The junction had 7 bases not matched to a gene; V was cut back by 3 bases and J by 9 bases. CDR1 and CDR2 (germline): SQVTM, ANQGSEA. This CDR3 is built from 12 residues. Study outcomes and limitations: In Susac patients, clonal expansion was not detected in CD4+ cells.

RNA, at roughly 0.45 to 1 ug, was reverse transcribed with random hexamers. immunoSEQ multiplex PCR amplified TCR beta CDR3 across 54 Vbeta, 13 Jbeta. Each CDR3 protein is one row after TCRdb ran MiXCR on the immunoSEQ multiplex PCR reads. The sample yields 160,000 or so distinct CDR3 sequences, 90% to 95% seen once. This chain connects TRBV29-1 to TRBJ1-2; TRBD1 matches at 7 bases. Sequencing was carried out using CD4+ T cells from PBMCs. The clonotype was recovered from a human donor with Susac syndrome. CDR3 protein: CSVDRQGSSYTF. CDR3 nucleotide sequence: TGCAGCGTTGATCGACAGGGTAGTAGCTACACCTTC.